This paragraph reports one T cell receptor (beta chain). This sample is drawn from a study of blood T cell repertoires in COVID-19. The CDR3 has 14 amino acids. CDR1 SEHNR and CDR2 FQNEAQ come from the germline V gene (reference sequence). V lost 5 bases and J lost 2; bases outside the gene matches: 5. Generated by immunoSEQ multiplex PCR, the TCRdb table keeps only in-frame clones and is missing some. The sample lists 150,000 to 200,000 clones, around four fifths occurring once. Sequencing input: peripheral blood. The sequence derives from a human donor in a cohort sampled during active COVID-19. J is TRBJ1-1 and V is TRBV7-9, with 7 bases lining up with TRBD1. The CDR3 DNA sequence: TGTGCCAGCAGCCCCGGGACAGCTAACACTGAAGCTTTCTTT. This sequence encodes CASSPGTANTEAFF.